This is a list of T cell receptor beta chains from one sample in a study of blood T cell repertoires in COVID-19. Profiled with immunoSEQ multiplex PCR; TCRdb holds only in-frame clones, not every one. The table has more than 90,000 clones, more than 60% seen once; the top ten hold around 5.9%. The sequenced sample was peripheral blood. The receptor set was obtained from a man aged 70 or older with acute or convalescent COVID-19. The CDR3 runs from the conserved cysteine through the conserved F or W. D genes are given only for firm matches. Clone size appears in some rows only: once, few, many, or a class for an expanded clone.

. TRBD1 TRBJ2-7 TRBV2 CASRAWGQGRLEQYF TGTGCCAGCAGGGCCTGGGGACAGGGGCGTCTCGAGCAGTACTTC
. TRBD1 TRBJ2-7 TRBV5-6 CASSLATGVHEQYF TGTGCCAGCAGCTTGGCGACAGGGGTTCACGAGCAGTACTTC
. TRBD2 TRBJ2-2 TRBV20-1 CSASSSGRSTGELFF TGCAGTGCTAGTTCTAGCGGGAGGTCCACCGGGGAGCTGTTTTTT
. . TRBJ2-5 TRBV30 CAWSVEGYPQETQYF TGTGCCTGGAGTGTAGAGGGTTATCCCCAAGAGACCCAGTACTTC
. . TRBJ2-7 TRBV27 CASSLSEGLGEGAYEQYF TGTGCCAGCAGTTTATCGGAAGGGCTAGGGGAGGGGGCCTACGAGCAGTACTTC
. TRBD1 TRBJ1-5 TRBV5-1 CASSPQGQGEGQPQHF TGCGCCAGCAGCCCCCAAGGACAGGGAGAAGGTCAGCCCCAGCATTTT
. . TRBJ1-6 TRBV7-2 CAVGQGPSSYNSPLHF TGTGCCGTCGGGCAGGGGCCGAGCTCCTATAATTCACCCCTCCACTTT
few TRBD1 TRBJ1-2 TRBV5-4 CASSSQGAEGYTF TGTGCCAGCAGCTCACAGGGGGCGGAGGGCTACACCTTC
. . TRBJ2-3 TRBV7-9 CAGGAASQYF TGTGCCGGGGGGGCCGCATCGCAGTATTTT
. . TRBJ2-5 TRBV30 CAWSVRRRHGETQYF TGTGCCTGGAGTGTACGGAGGCGGCACGGCGAGACCCAGTACTTC
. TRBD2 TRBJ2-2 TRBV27 CASSLILAGAGELFF TGTGCCAGCAGTTTAATTCTAGCGGGGGCAGGGGAGCTGTTTTTT
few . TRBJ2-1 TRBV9 CASSVGGVTTDEQFF TGTGCCAGCAGCGTAGGGGGGGTCACTACGGATGAGCAGTTCTTC
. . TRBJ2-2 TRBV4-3 CASSQEQVMNTGELFF TGCGCCAGCAGCCAAGAACAGGTGATGAACACCGGGGAGCTGTTTTTT
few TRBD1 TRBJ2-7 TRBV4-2 CASSQEDRDVREQYF TGTGCCAGCAGCCAAGAGGACAGGGATGTTCGGGAGCAGTACTTC
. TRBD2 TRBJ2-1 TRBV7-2 CASSDLGGSHSYNEQFF TGTGCCAGCAGCGATTTGGGGGGGAGCCACTCCTACAATGAGCAGTTCTTC
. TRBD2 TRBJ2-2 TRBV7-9 CASSLGLAGGPVTLFF TGTGCCAGCAGCTTGGGGCTAGCGGGAGGGCCAGTAACGCTGTTTTTT
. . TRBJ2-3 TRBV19 CASSIRGRQNTDTQYF TGTGCCAGTAGTATAAGGGGGAGACAGAACACAGATACGCAGTATTTT
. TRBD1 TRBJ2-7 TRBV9 CASSGQGYEQYF TGTGCCAGCAGCGGACAGGGCTACGAGCAGTACTTC
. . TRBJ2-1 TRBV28 CASSLWASRVIHEQFF TGTGCCAGCAGTTTATGGGCGTCCAGGGTGATCCATGAGCAGTTCTTC
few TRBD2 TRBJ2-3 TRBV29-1 CSVEEPGLVGGTDTQYF TGCAGCGTTGAAGAACCGGGACTAGTGGGGGGAACAGATACGCAGTATTTT
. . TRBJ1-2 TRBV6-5 CASSYSAGIGGYTF TGTGCCAGCAGTTACTCGGCAGGGATAGGCGGCTACACCTTC
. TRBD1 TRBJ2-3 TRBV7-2 CASSFGTGTDTQYF TGTGCCAGCAGCTTCGGGACAGGCACAGATACGCAGTATTTT
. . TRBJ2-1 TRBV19 CASSIDLRNEQFF TGTGCCAGTAGTATAGATCTCAGAAATGAGCAGTTCTTC
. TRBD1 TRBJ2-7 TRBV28 CASSSGTGFYEQYF TGTGCCAGCAGTTCCGGGACAGGGTTCTACGAGCAGTACTTC
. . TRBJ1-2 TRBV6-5 CASSYDTTGSYGYTF TGTGCCAGCAGTTACGATACTACAGGGAGCTATGGCTACACCTTC
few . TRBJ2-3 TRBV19 CASRRTASTDTQYF TGTGCCAGTAGGAGGACAGCCAGCACAGATACGCAGTATTTT
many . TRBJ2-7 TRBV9 CASSVEGYEQYF TGTGCCAGCAGCGTAGAGGGGTACGAGCAGTACTTC
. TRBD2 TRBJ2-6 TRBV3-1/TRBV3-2 CASSRPTSGKASGANVLTF TGTGCCAGCAGCCGCCCGACTAGCGGGAAAGCCTCTGGGGCCAACGTCCTGACTTTC
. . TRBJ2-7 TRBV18 CASSPQAGRTASYEQYF TGTGCCAGCTCACCACAGGCCGGGAGAACGGCTTCCTACGAGCAGTACTTC
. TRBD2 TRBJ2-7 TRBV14 CASSLGLSYEQYF TGTGCCAGCAGCCTGGGACTATCCTACGAGCAGTACTTC
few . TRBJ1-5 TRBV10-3 CAISATGENQPQHF TGTGCCATCAGTGCGACAGGAGAAAATCAGCCCCAGCATTTT
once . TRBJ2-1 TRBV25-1 CASTLDYYNEQFF TGTGCCAGCACTTTAGATTATTACAATGAGCAGTTCTTC
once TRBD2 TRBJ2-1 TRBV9 CASSAVPGLAGAREQFF TGTGCCAGCAGCGCCGTTCCGGGACTAGCGGGAGCCAGGGAGCAGTTCTTC
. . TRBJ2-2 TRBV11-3 CASSFTGSNAGELFF TGTGCCAGCAGCTTCACCGGGAGCAACGCCGGGGAGCTGTTTTTT
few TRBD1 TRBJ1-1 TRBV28 CASSAQGAAAFF TGTGCCAGCAGTGCACAGGGGGCCGCAGCTTTCTTT
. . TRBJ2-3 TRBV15 CATSRSWGGSDTQYF TGTGCCACCAGCAGATCTTGGGGAGGATCAGATACGCAGTATTTT
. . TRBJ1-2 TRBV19 CASKTRAGYTF TGTGCCAGTAAGACCCGAGCGGGCTACACCTTC
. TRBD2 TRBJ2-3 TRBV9 CASSGTSGNTDTQYF TGTGCCAGCAGCGGCACTAGCGGGAACACAGATACGCAGTATTTT
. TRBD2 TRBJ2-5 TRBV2 CASSSGTSSYQETQYF TGTGCCAGCAGCTCCGGGACTAGCAGCTACCAAGAGACCCAGTACTTC
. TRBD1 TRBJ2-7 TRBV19 CASGSGDSLSYEQYF TGTGCCTCGGGGTCCGGGGACAGCCTTTCCTACGAGCAGTACTTC
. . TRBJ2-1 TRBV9 CASSLAETSYNEQFF TGTGCCAGCAGTTTAGCGGAGACCTCCTACAATGAGCAGTTCTTC
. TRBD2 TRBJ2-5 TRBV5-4 CASSLPGGAGETQYF TGTGCCAGCAGCTTGCCGGGGGGGGCGGGAGAGACCCAGTACTTC
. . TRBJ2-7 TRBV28 CASSFQGPRANEQYF TGTGCCAGCAGTTTTCAGGGCCCTAGGGCGAACGAGCAGTACTTC
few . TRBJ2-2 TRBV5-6 CASSFGRIGELFF TGTGCCAGCAGCTTCGGTCGTATCGGGGAGCTGTTTTTT
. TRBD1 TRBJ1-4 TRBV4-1 CASSQPDRVGEKLFF TGCGCCAGCAGCCAGCCGGACAGGGTTGGTGAAAAACTGTTTTTT
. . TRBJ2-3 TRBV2 CASILDSSSTDTQYF TGTGCCAGCATCCTGGACAGTTCTAGCACAGATACGCAGTATTTT